This T cell receptor (beta chain) was identified during a study of PD-1 blockade in classical Hodgkin lymphoma. Findings and limits, study-wide: Reports described newly diagnosed patients as having lower baseline TCR diversity than healthy donors.

As for time point: cycle 4 day 1 (C4D1), after more than five weeks of nivolumab. Every patient relapsed after autologous stem cell transplantation, and brentuximab vedotin exposure varied. Thawed PBMCs supplied CD8+ T cells via magnetic negative selection. This CDR3 comprises 15 residues. The ends were cut back, 4 bases at V and 7 bases at J, with 16 bases in the middle. Germline-derived CDR1 and CDR2 are SEHNR and FQNEAQ (reference sequence). Clones were sequenced by immunoSEQ multiplex PCR, and TCRdb holds only the in-frame ones, with some missing. The sample contains roughly 3,000 clones, about four fifths of which appear only once. This clone appeared a few times. Its antigen is currently unknown.

The starting material was CD8+ T cells from blood, obtained before the fourth cycle of nivolumab. This chain links TRBV7-9 with TRBJ2-2; no firm D call. The source is a human donor with classical Hodgkin lymphoma. The CDR3 loop is CASSSPDGPHGELFF. The DNA of the CDR3 is TGTGCCAGCAGCTCTCCGGACGGGCCTCACGGGGAGCTGTTTTTT.